Following are 12 T cell receptor beta chains from one sample sequenced in a study of siplizumab effects on memory and regulatory T cells. Cells of the mixed lymphocyte reaction were cocultured at 37 degrees C for 6 to 7 days. Clones were read by immunoSEQ multiplex PCR, and TCRdb kept only the in-frame ones, dropping some. The sample has several thousand clones, 45% to 50% seen once. Their recognized antigens are unknown. Sequencing input: CFSE-low (dividing) CD8+ T cells sorted from an allogeneic mixed lymphocyte reaction. The receptors derive from a human donor in good health; the cells came from an allogeneic mixed lymphocyte reaction. Some clones in this sample may be carry-over from other donors' samples.

The rearrangement links TRBV7-3 to TRBJ2-1, with 10 nucleotides matching TRBD2. V lost 4 bases, J lost 0 bases, and 9 bases stayed unmatched. Germline values: CDR1 SGHTA, CDR2 FQGTGA. This CDR3 is 18 amino acids long. As DNA, the CDR3 is TGTGCCAGCAGCTGGGGAGCGGGAGGGAGAAGCTCCTACAATGAGCAGTTCTTC. It translates to CASSWGAGGRSSYNEQFF.

The V gene is TRBV19, the J gene TRBJ2-7, with TRBD2 as a possible D gene (5 bases). The CDR3 loop spans 12 amino acids. Germline V gene lookup returns CDR1 LNHDA and CDR2 SQIVND (reference sequence). The V end lost 5 bases, the J end lost 2 bases, and 7 bases lay between the germline ends. CDR3 sequence reads: CASSPGTYEQYF. CDR3 in DNA: TGTGCCAGTAGTCCGGGGACCTACGAGCAGTACTTC.

The chain couples TRBV5-6 to TRBJ2-1, with 8 positions matching TRBD2. This CDR3 has 16 amino acids. With 0 bases clipped from V and 5 bases from J, the junction kept 7 bases outside the gene matches. In germline, CDR1 is SGHDT, CDR2 YYEEEE. CDR3 in amino acids: CASSLGWTSINNEQFF. The DNA of the CDR3 is TGTGCCAGCAGCTTGGGGTGGACTAGCATAAACAATGAGCAGTTCTTC.

The chain combines TRBV28 with TRBJ1-2; D unresolved. V was cut by 2 bases and J by 6 bases, with 13 bases left in between. From germline, CDR1 is MDHEN and CDR2 SYDVKM. This CDR3 spans 14 amino acids. CDR3 sequence reads: CASSLTYGPNGYTF. Here the CDR3 DNA reads TGTGCCAGCAGTTTAACGTACGGGCCCAATGGCTACACCTTC.

The count of this clone is one. The V gene is TRBV28, the J gene TRBJ2-7; 8 nucleotides agree with TRBD1. Trimming at V came to 5 bases and at J to 3 bases, leaving 6 bases not matched to a gene. Germline CDR1 is MDHEN and CDR2 is SYDVKM. The CDR3 has 14 residues. The CDR3 region has the DNA TGTGCCAGCAGTCCAGGACAGGGAGGCTACGAGCAGTACTTC. This codes for CASSPGQGGYEQYF.

This clone has at least ten counts. The chain couples TRBV19 to TRBJ2-2, with TRBD2 matching over 10 bases. CDR1 and CDR2 (germline): LNHDA, SQIVND (reference sequence). The CDR3 consists of 14 residues. J lost 7 bases, V lost 6 bases, and 5 bases had no gene match. The CDR3 spells CASRALAGFGELFF. In DNA, the CDR3 is TGTGCCAGTAGGGCACTAGCGGGATTCGGGGAGCTGTTTTTT.

This clone showed up just a few times. This chain connects TRBV19 to TRBJ2-7, with 9 bases matching TRBD1. The CDR3 is 16 residues long. Trimming at V came to 5 bases and at J to 1 base, leaving 9 bases not matched to a gene. Germline values: CDR1 LNHDA, CDR2 SQIVND (reference sequence). The CDR3 DNA sequence: TGTGCCAGTAGTCACCGTTTTGGACAGGGGTCCTACGAGCAGTACTTC. Translating it yields CASSHRFGQGSYEQYF.

The chain combines TRBV6-1 with TRBJ2-2, with D hard to call. Germline-derived CDR1 and CDR2 are MNHNS and SASEGT. The CDR3 consists of 13 residues. V was clipped by 8 bases and J by 0 bases, with 7 bases between them. The CDR3 region is CASWQTNTGELFF. The CDR3 DNA reads as TGTGCCAGCTGGCAGACGAACACCGGGGAGCTGTTTTTT.

The gene calls are TRBV19 and TRBJ2-7; 8 bases align to TRBD2. Germline lookup yields CDR1 LNHDA and CDR2 SQIVND (reference sequence). V lost 6 bases to trimming and J lost 0 bases; unmatched junction nucleotides: 1. The CDR3 loop spans 13 amino acids. The CDR3 protein is CASRGLDSYEQYF. The CDR3, as DNA: TGTGCCAGTAGGGGACTAGACTCCTACGAGCAGTACTTC.

This clone was seen just once. V usage is TRBV19 and J usage is TRBJ2-3; 9 bases map to TRBD1. The germline V gene has CDR1 LNHDA and CDR2 SQIVND (reference sequence). This CDR3 is 12 amino acids long. The trim removed 10 bases at V and 3 bases at J, leaving 2 bases unmatched. In DNA, the CDR3 is TGTGCCACAGGACAGGGGACAGATACGCAGTATTTT. Translating gives CATGQGTDTQYF.

J is TRBJ2-1 and V is TRBV5-1; D not resolved. V was cut by 6 bases and J by 8 bases, with 12 bases left in between. CDR1 is SGHRS and CDR2 is YFSETQ in the germline V gene. The CDR3 consists of 12 residues. The CDR3 DNA sequence: TGCGCCAGCACTCTTGGTGCCGATGAGCAGTTCTTC. It yields the protein CASTLGADEQFF.

This rearrangement joins TRBV6-6 to TRBJ2-1; tentative D call: TRBD2 (6 bases). This CDR3 comprises 16 residues. Germline V gives CDR1 MNHNY, CDR2 SVGAGI (reference sequence). Trimming took 6 bases from V and 4 from J, leaving 19 bases between them. The CDR3: CASSHAVAGMYNEQFF. The CDR3 DNA reads as TGTGCCAGCAGCCACGCGGTGGCGGGGATGTACAATGAGCAGTTCTTC.